What follows are 2 T cell receptor beta chains derived from one specimen sequenced in a study of OX40 agonist ivuxolimab in advanced cancers. Only in-frame clones appear in the TCRdb table, and some are missing; sequencing was by immunoSEQ multiplex PCR. Altogether over 25,000 clones are present, approximately 86% being singletons, with the ten largest covering about 28%. The sequencing here drew on CD4+ or CD8+ T cells sorted from blood, taken in a trial of the OX40 agonist ivuxolimab. The receptors originated from an adult with an advanced solid tumor such as melanoma, head and neck, liver or kidney cancer.

This clone was seen only once. The chain links TRBV9 to TRBJ2-7, with TRBD1 as a possible D gene (6 bases). The CDR3 covers 13 residues. In germline, CDR1 is SGDLS, CDR2 YYNGEE. With 4 bases removed from V and 2 bases from J, the gap between germline ends came to 10 bases. The CDR3 sequence: CASSTGTPYEQYF. In DNA form, the CDR3 reads TGTGCCAGCAGCACCGGGACACCCTACGAGCAGTACTTC.

This sequence joins TRBV5-1 and TRBJ2-2; no reliable D call. This CDR3 has 13 residues. CDR1 is SGHRS and CDR2 is YFSETQ in the germline V gene. V lost 4 bases and J lost 6, with 10 bases in between. CDR3 DNA sequence: TGCGCCAGCAGCCCACCCCTGGCCGGGGAGCTGTTTTTT. It encodes CASSPPLAGELFF.